The 6 T cell receptor beta chains listed next were all sequenced from one sample in a study of monozygotic twins with inflammatory bowel disease. TCRdb reprocessed the 5' RACE reads and stores each CDR3 protein as one record, lacking DNA. The sample is made up of 400,000 to 500,000 distinct CDR3 sequences, and the top ten hold approximately 2.3% of it. Sequencing used blood. The receptors come from a human donor with ulcerative colitis or Crohn's disease, or a healthy co-twin of an affected twin (not recorded which).

The CDR3 sequence: CSAREQGGGGSGANVLTF. The chain has TRBV20-1 and TRBJ2-6; TCRdb indicates TRBD1, and absent DNA this call remains unverified. Germline V gene data show CDR1 as DFQATT and CDR2 as SNEGSKA (reference sequence). The CDR3 runs 18 residues.

The chain uses TRBV3-1 and TRBJ1-1; TCRdb's D call, TRBD1, is unchecked because there is no DNA. The germline gives CDR1 LGHDT, CDR2 YNNKEL (reference sequence). The CDR3 sequence is 17 residues long. The CDR3 sequence: CASSRYGGTGVYTEAFF.

The V call is TRBV7-2, the J call TRBJ2-3. CDR1 is SGHTA and CDR2 is FQGNSA in the germline V gene. CDR3 length: 17 amino acids. The CDR3 region is CASSLSSIAESWDTQYF.

The chain combines TRBV5-1 with TRBJ1-1. The CDR3 loop spans 16 amino acids. Germline V gene sequence: CDR1 SGHRS, CDR2 YFSETQ. The CDR3 is CASSLDAAISNTEAFF.

This chain's CDR3 is CSAISGRAYEQYF. The chain uses TRBV20-1 and TRBJ2-7. Germline V gives CDR1 DFQATT, CDR2 SNEGSKA (reference sequence). CDR3 length: 13 amino acids.

V usage is TRBV5-1 and J usage is TRBJ1-4; TCRdb's D call, TRBD1, is unchecked because there is no DNA. Germline V gene lookup returns CDR1 SGHRS and CDR2 YFSETQ. The CDR3 has 14 residues. The CDR3 sequence is CASSLGGLGEKLFF.